The rows below give T cell receptor beta chains drawn from one sample of a study of T cells in Graves' hyperthyroidism and ophthalmopathy. MiXCR was run by TCRdb on the multiplex PCR reads, yielding one entry per CDR3 protein. The sample records over 650,000 distinct CDR3 sequences, about a sixth being singletons. The sequenced sample consisted of blood. All receptors derive from a young man with Graves' hyperthyroidism. Both conserved end residues are part of each CDR3. Each record gives: D gene, clone size, J gene, V gene, CDR3 DNA, CDR3 protein. D genes are given only for firm matches. Only some rows state a clone size, as once, few, many or a class for expanded clones.

>TRBD2|-|TRBJ2-1|TRBV20-1
TGCAGTGCTAGAGATAATTTCGGACTAGCGGGAGTCAATGAGCAGTTCTTC
CSARDNFGLAGVNEQFF
>TRBD2|-|TRBJ2-1|TRBV6-5
TGTGCCAGCAGTTATATACTAGCGGGAGAGGTCGACAATGAGCAGTTCTTC
CASSYILAGEVDNEQFF
>TRBD1|many|TRBJ2-2|TRBV7-6
TGTGCCAGCAGGCCTGAGGGGACAGGGAACACCGGGGAGCTGTTTTTT
CASRPEGTGNTGELFF
>-|-|TRBJ2-1|TRBV6-2/TRBV6-3
TGTGCCAGCAGTTACTACGAAACCGATGAGCAGTTCTTC
CASSYYETDEQFF
>TRBD1|many|TRBJ2-5|TRBV2
TGTGCCAGCAGGCCCGACAGGGGACAAGAGACCCAGTACTTC
CASRPDRGQETQYF
>TRBD1|-|TRBJ2-5|TRBV6-2/TRBV6-3
TGTGCCAGCATTACAGACAGGGGGCGGGAGACCCAGTACTTC
CASITDRGRETQYF
>-|few|TRBJ1-1|TRBV3-1
TGTGCCAGCAGCCACAGAAAGACAGAGAACACTGAAGCTTTCTTT
CASSHRKTENTEAFF
>-|few|TRBJ2-5|TRBV18
TGTGCCAGCTCACCACAAAACAGGCAAGAGACCCAGTACTTC
CASSPQNRQETQYF
>-|few|TRBJ1-1|TRBV14
TGTGCCAGCAGCCAGGAGGCAAACACTGAAGCTTTCTTT
CASSQEANTEAFF
>-|many|TRBJ2-7|TRBV13
TGTGCCAGCAGGAGGGGCGGAACCTCCTACGAGCAGTACTTC
CASRRGGTSYEQYF
>TRBD2|-|TRBJ2-1|TRBV29-1
TGCAGCGTTGAAGATCCATCGGGAGGGCCGGGCAATGAGCAGTTCTTC
CSVEDPSGGPGNEQFF
>TRBD1|-|TRBJ2-1|TRBV19
TGTGCCAGTAGTGACAGGGGGCTTAGCAATGAGCAGTTCTTC
CASSDRGLSNEQFF
>-|many|TRBJ1-1|TRBV6-2/TRBV6-3
TGTGCCAGCAGTTACTTTCGGGAGGCGGGAACTGAAGCTTTCTTT
CASSYFREAGTEAFF
>TRBD2|-|TRBJ2-2|TRBV6-5
TGTGCCAGCAGTTACTCGGAAGCGGGAGGGGCTAACACCGGGGAGCTGTTTTTT
CASSYSEAGGANTGELFF
>-|many|TRBJ1-5|TRBV2
TGTGCCAGCAGTGAAAGCCAGGGCCATCAGCCCCAGCATTTT
CASSESQGHQPQHF
>-|many|TRBJ1-1|TRBV11-3
TGTGCCAGCAGCTTATGGAAGAACACTGAAGCTTTCTTT
CASSLWKNTEAFF
>-|many|TRBJ2-5|TRBV6-6
TGTGCCAGCAGTTACCTAGTAGAGACCCAGTACTTC
CASSYLVETQYF
>-|few|TRBJ1-1|TRBV19
TGTGCCAGTAGTATAGGAGGTCGGGGTGAAGCTTTCTTT
CASSIGGRGEAFF
>-|-|TRBJ2-2|TRBV20-1
TGCAGTGCTCTACGTCGCGGGGAGCTGTTTTTT
CSALRRGELFF
>-|-|TRBJ2-2|TRBV28
-
CASSPRSDYEQYFGPGTGELFF
>TRBD2|many|TRBJ2-3|TRBV7-2
TGTGCCAGCAGCTTATTTGCGGGAGGATCAGATACGCAGTATTTT
CASSLFAGGSDTQYF
>TRBD1|many|TRBJ2-3|TRBV28
TGTGCCAGCAGTTTGGGGACAGGGAATACAGATACGCAGTATTTT
CASSLGTGNTDTQYF
>-|many|TRBJ2-5|TRBV20-1
TGCAGTGCTTCAGGACATACGGGAATCGAGACCCAGTACTTC
CSASGHTGIETQYF
>-|-|TRBJ2-3|TRBV6-5
TGTGCCAGCAGTTATCTACTTAGCACAGATACGCAGTATTTT
CASSYLLSTDTQYF
>-|many|TRBJ2-7|TRBV6-6
TGTGCCAGCAGTTACGGGGGGGGCAGCTACGAGCAGTACTTC
CASSYGGGSYEQYF
>-|many|TRBJ1-1|TRBV20-1
TGCAGTGCTAGAGGGTCGAACACTGAAGCTTTCTTT
CSARGSNTEAFF
>TRBD2|few|TRBJ2-3|TRBV19
TGTGCCAGTCGACTAGCGGGAGGTTACACAGATACGCAGTATTTT
CASRLAGGYTDTQYF
>TRBD1|many|TRBJ2-7|TRBV20-1
TGCAGTGCTTTAAGTTCGGGACAGGCCTCCTACGAGCAGTACTTC
CSALSSGQASYEQYF
>TRBD1|many|TRBJ2-7|TRBV6-2/TRBV6-3
TGTGCCACCTTAAAATTGACAGGGAAGAGAGAGCAGTACTTC
CATLKLTGKREQYF
>TRBD2|-|TRBJ2-1|TRBV10-2
TGCGCCAGCAGTGTTCTAGCGGACAATGAGCAGTTCTTC
CASSVLADNEQFF
>-|many|TRBJ2-7|TRBV12-3/TRBV12-4
TGTGCCAGCAGTCCCCTCTACCCCGGGACTCTTCCCTACGAGCAGTACTTC
CASSPLYPGTLPYEQYF
>-|few|TRBJ2-7|TRBV5-5
TGTGCCAGCGGAATCAGCATCGGCCCCTCGGGATACGAGCAGTACTTC
CASGISIGPSGYEQYF
>TRBD2|many|TRBJ2-1|TRBV11-2
TGTGCCAGCAGCTTAGGGTCTGGACTAGCGGGAGGTATCTCCTACAATGAGCAGTTCTTC
CASSLGSGLAGGISYNEQFF
>-|-|TRBJ1-1|TRBV10-3
TGTGCCATCAGTGAGAGGGGGGTGGTGACTGAAGCTTTCTTT
CAISERGVVTEAFF
>TRBD1|many|TRBJ2-7|TRBV28
TGTGCCAGCAGCCTAAGGGGACAGGGGTCCTACGAGCAGTACTTC
CASSLRGQGSYEQYF
>-|many|TRBJ2-5|TRBV19
TGTGCCAGTAGTATCTGGGCTAGCCTGGGCCAAGAGACCCAGTACTTC
CASSIWASLGQETQYF
>-|-|TRBJ2-5|TRBV6-1
TGTGCCAGCAAATCACGAACGGGCCAAGAGACCCAGTACTTC
CASKSRTGQETQYF
>-|-|TRBJ1-5|TRBV5-5
TGTGCCAGCAGCTTTACAGGGACCCACCAGCCCCAGCATTTT
CASSFTGTHQPQHF
>TRBD2|many|TRBJ2-3|TRBV7-9
TGTGCCAGCAGCTTACTAGCGGGAGAAGATACGCAGTATTTT
CASSLLAGEDTQYF
>TRBD1|few|TRBJ2-5|TRBV6-1
TGTACCAGCAGGCAATCTCCTCTTGGGGTTCCCCTGACAGGGGAACAAGAGACCCAGTACTTC
CTSRQSPLGVPLTGEQETQYF
>-|few|TRBJ2-7|TRBV20-1
TGCAGTGCTAGATCCCCGGACAAAACCTACGAGCAGTACTTC
CSARSPDKTYEQYF
>TRBD1|few|TRBJ1-2|TRBV5-6
TGTGCCAGCAGCGAATGGACAGGGTGGGACTATGGCTACACCTTC
CASSEWTGWDYGYTF
>-|-|TRBJ2-7|TRBV20-1
TGCAGTGCTAGATCCCCTAGCATGGGGGACGAGCAGTACTTC
CSARSPSMGDEQYF
>TRBD1|few|TRBJ1-1|TRBV19
TGTGCCAGTAGTTCCTTAAGGACAGGGGGCACTGAAGCTTTCTTT
CASSSLRTGGTEAFF
>-|few|TRBJ2-5|TRBV20-1
TGCAGTGCCTGGCCAGAGTCAGTGGTTGAGACCCAGTACTTC
CSAWPESVVETQYF
>-|few|TRBJ2-1|TRBV7-2
TGTGCCAGCAGCCCCTCGGAGGAGCAGTTCTTC
CASSPSEEQFF
>TRBD2|many|TRBJ2-3|TRBV7-3
TGTGCCAGCAGCTCTAAGGGAGGGATCAGTGGCACAGATACGCAGTATTTT
CASSSKGGISGTDTQYF
>-|-|TRBJ2-5|TRBV6-1
TGTGCCAGCAGTCCAGAGGGGGGATTGGGGCTGGCGGAGACCCAGTACTTC
CASSPEGGLGLAETQYF
>TRBD1|many|TRBJ1-1|TRBV7-2
TGTGCCAGCAGCAAAAACAGGGGCGGTATGACTGAAGCTTTCTTT
CASSKNRGGMTEAFF
>-|many|TRBJ2-7|TRBV7-9
TGTGCCAGCAGCTTTCCTCCAGGGAGCTCCTACGAGCAGTACTTC
CASSFPPGSSYEQYF
>TRBD1|few|TRBJ2-7|TRBV20-1
TGCAGTGCTAGGGAGGACAGGGACGAGCAGTACTTC
CSAREDRDEQYF
>-|few|TRBJ2-7|TRBV9
TGTGCCAGCAGCGTAGAAGGACGGGCGGGGAGAAACGAGCAGTACTTC
CASSVEGRAGRNEQYF
>TRBD1|many|TRBJ2-1|TRBV12-3/TRBV12-4
TGTGCCACCATGGACAGGGCTGGCGGACTTAGCTCCTACAATGAGCAGTTCTTC
CATMDRAGGLSSYNEQFF
>-|many|TRBJ1-5|TRBV28
TGTGCCAGCAGTTTTTGGGCTGTAGGCAATCAGCCCCAGCATTTT
CASSFWAVGNQPQHF
>-|many|TRBJ2-7|TRBV20-1
TGCAGTGCTAGTGGCATGTACGAGCAGTACTTC
CSASGMYEQYF
>-|many|TRBJ1-1|TRBV29-1
TGCAGCGTTGATGGTGGGACTATAGCTTTCTTT
CSVDGGTIAFF
>-|many|TRBJ1-1|TRBV30
TGTGCCTGGAACCGGGAAACTGAAGCTTTCTTT
CAWNRETEAFF